The clone carrying this TCR beta chain was found many times. This entry belongs to a study of Graves' ophthalmopathy and Graves' hyperthyroidism. For repertoire sequencing, the TCR beta CDR3 regions were amplified from RNA transcripts. The first round was an RT-PCR with HTBI primers, and the second round was a multiplex PCR. TCRdb analysed the multiplex PCR reads with MiXCR anew, one entry per CDR3 protein. Among around 670,000 distinct CDR3 sequences listed, roughly 40% were seen once. Ophthalmopathy donors were characterized by moderate-to-severe activity, CAS of at least 3, NOSPECS of at least 4, and duration under 3 months. Trimming took off 6 bases at V and 2 bases at J, with 14 bases between the two ends. The CDR3 covers 14 residues. Germline assignment: CDR1 SNHLY and CDR2 FYNNEI.

The genes are TRBV2 and TRBJ2-7; weak D call: TRBD1 (6 bases). The clonotype was recovered from an adult man with Graves' ophthalmopathy. Sequencing was done on a sample of peripheral blood. The CDR3 DNA reads as TGTGCCAGCAGAGAGGACAGCGCCACCTACGAGCAGTACTTC. Protein: CASREDSATYEQYF.